Listed here is a single T cell receptor (beta chain). Antigen: not known. The 5'RACE method, run with constant-segment primers, produced TCR alpha and TCR beta cDNA libraries (carrying sample barcodes and UMIs). One entry per CDR3 protein, called by TCRdb with MiXCR from the 5' RACE reads. The table has fewer than 550,000 distinct CDR3 sequences, 15% to 20% seen once. This record comes from a study of T-cell memory formation after mild COVID-19. Study-wide points: For second-wave clones that peaked at day 37, SARS-CoV-2 specificity went unverified. Within pre-infection memory, some responding clones were found, suggesting cross-reactive memory joined. Clones which contracted sat mainly in CM and EM if CD4+, and in EMRA if CD8+.

The sequencing sample was made of PBMCs or a T cell subset sorted from them (not recorded which). This clonotype was sampled from an adult woman who had mild COVID-19 (a few samples of this study predate the infection). Cell type and time point are not known.

The CDR3 sequence: CASSFDREETQYF. The CDR3 nucleotides are TGTGCCAGCAGCTTTGACAGGGAAGAGACCCAGTACTTC. The chain carries TRBV7-8 and TRBJ2-5; TRBD1 matches 7 bases. This CDR3 has 13 amino acids. Per germline, CDR1 SGHVS and CDR2 FQNEAQ. V lost 3 bases and J lost 3; bases outside the gene matches: 1.